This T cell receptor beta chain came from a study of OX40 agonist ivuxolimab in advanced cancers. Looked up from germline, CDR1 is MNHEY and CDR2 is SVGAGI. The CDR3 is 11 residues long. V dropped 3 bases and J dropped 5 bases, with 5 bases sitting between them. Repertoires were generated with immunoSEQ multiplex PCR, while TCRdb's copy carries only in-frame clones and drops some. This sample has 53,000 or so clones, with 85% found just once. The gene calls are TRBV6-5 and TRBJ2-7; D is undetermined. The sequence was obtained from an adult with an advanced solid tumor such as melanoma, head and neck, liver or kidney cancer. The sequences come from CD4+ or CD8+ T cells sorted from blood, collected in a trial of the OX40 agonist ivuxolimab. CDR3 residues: CASSYFHEQYF. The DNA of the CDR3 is TGTGCCAGCAGTTATTTCCACGAGCAGTACTTC.